This TCR beta chain came from a study of cytomegalovirus exposure and HLA in healthy donors. Deletions cut 5 bases from V and 3 bases from J, with 17 bases between. Germline V lookup: CDR1 SGDLS, CDR2 YYNGEE. The CDR3 consists of 15 residues. This clone occurred a few times. The primer mix had 60 Vbeta and 13 Jbeta primers. The table came from immunoSEQ multiplex PCR; TCRdb's copy has only in-frame clones and leaves some out. This table has roughly 89,000 clones, approximately 80% appearing once. The chain combines TRBV9 with TRBJ1-1; D may be TRBD1 (5 bases). The source of this sequence is a man between 18 and 29 years old in good health and CMV-seronegative. Material for sequencing was PBMCs. The CDR3, as DNA: TGTGCCAGCAGTCCACCCCAGGGCGGGGACACTGAAGCTTTCTTT. This codes for CASSPPQGGDTEAFF.